The 12 T cell receptor beta chains in this list originate from one sample, sequenced in a study of T cell responses to AZD1222 COVID-19 vaccine. This table comes from immunoSEQ multiplex PCR, and its TCRdb copy is limited to in-frame clones, with some not included. The table lists over 150,000 clones, 90% of them singletons, with 15% to 20% in the top ten. This sample comprised peripheral blood, obtained on day 0 of AZD1222 vaccination. Source of these receptors: an adult in good health.

The chain carries TRBV29-1 and TRBJ1-2, with D possibly matching TRBD1 (6 bases). The CDR3 has 14 residues. The V end was cut by 7 bases, the J end by 0 bases, with 15 bases between. The germline V gene has CDR1 SQVTM and CDR2 ANQGSEA. CDR3 residues: CSGNRVGANYGYTF. CDR3 coding DNA: TGCAGCGGTAACAGGGTGGGAGCTAACTATGGCTACACCTTC.

V is TRBV5-1 and J is TRBJ2-7; D is uncertain. The CDR3 consists of 14 residues. V was clipped by 1 base and J by 2 bases, with 10 bases between them. Germline V gene lookup returns CDR1 SGHRS and CDR2 YFSETQ. The CDR3 region has the DNA TGCGCCAGCAGCTTGAATTTCGGGCCCTACGAGCAGTACTTC. Translated: CASSLNFGPYEQYF.

This clone was picked up a small number of times. The V call is TRBV10-1, the J call TRBJ2-7, with D unclear. Germline loops: CDR1 WNHNN, CDR2 SYGVQD (reference sequence). The CDR3 has 12 amino acids. Trimming removed 0 bases at V and 4 bases at J, with 4 bases between. CDR3 sequence: CASSESGYEQYF. CDR3 nucleotides: TGCGCCAGCAGTGAGTCTGGTTACGAGCAGTACTTC.

The chain links TRBV7-2 to TRBJ1-1, with 9 bases that match TRBD1. Germline V gene lookup returns CDR1 SGHTA and CDR2 FQGNSA. With 5 bases clipped from V and 5 bases from J, the junction kept 6 bases outside the gene matches. CDR3 length: 14 amino acids. The chain's CDR3 is CASSVGQGWTEAFF. The DNA for the CDR3 is TGTGCCAGCAGCGTAGGACAGGGGTGGACTGAAGCTTTCTTT.

This rearrangement joins TRBV20-1 to TRBJ2-1, with no clear D. Between the trimmed V and J ends, which lost 3 bases and 6 bases, there was a span of 6 bases. This CDR3 region has 11 residues. Germline-derived CDR1 and CDR2 are DFQATT and SNEGSKA (reference sequence). Written as DNA, the CDR3 is TGCAGTGCTAGGCTCATCAATGAGCAGTTCTTC. It yields the protein CSARLINEQFF.

The CDR3 DNA sequence: TGCGCCAGCAGCGGAACTAGCGGGAGGTTTTCCTACAATGAGCAGTTCTTC. It is translated as CASSGTSGRFSYNEQFF. The chain combines TRBV5-1 with TRBJ2-1; 12 positions agree with TRBD2. V dropped 4 bases and J dropped 1; count of bases not matched to a gene: 6. The germline V gene has CDR1 SGHRS and CDR2 YFSETQ. The CDR3 loop spans 17 amino acids.

The table lists this clone with a count of one. The chain uses TRBV11-3 and TRBJ1-4; D remains unclear. The CDR3 is 14 residues long. Germline V gene sequence: CDR1 SGHNT, CDR2 YENEEA. The V and J ends lost 6 bases and 7 bases respectively, with 15 bases between them. In DNA form, the CDR3 reads TGTGCCAGCAGGGACCGAACGGAAAGTGAAAAACTGTTTTTT. Its translation is CASRDRTESEKLFF.

The chain joins TRBV4-1 to TRBJ2-7, with D possibly being TRBD2 (6 bases). Germline assignment: CDR1 MGHRA and CDR2 YSYEKL. The V end lost 1 base, the J end lost 2 bases, and 9 bases lay between the germline ends. The CDR3 extends over 14 amino acids. CDR3 DNA sequence: TGCGCCAGCAGCCAAGGATCGGGGGCCTACGAGCAGTACTTC. Protein sequence: CASSQGSGAYEQYF.

The rearrangement joins TRBV7-3 to TRBJ2-1, with TRBD1 identical over 10 bases. The junction had 5 bases not matched to a gene; V was cut back by 5 bases and J by 4 bases. Germline V gene sequence: CDR1 SGHTA, CDR2 FQGTGA. This CDR3 contains 15 residues. CDR3 protein: CASSPRDRGYNEQFF. CDR3 nucleotides: TGTGCCAGCAGCCCCCGGGACAGGGGATACAATGAGCAGTTCTTC.

The chain uses TRBV6-1 and TRBJ2-1, with TRBD2 identical over 9 bases. This CDR3 has 18 residues. CDR1 is MNHNS, CDR2 SASEGT, per germline. The junction had 14 bases not matched to a gene; V was cut back by 4 bases and J by 4 bases. DNA of the CDR3: TGTGCCAGCAGTGGCCGGAAGGCTAGCGGGACCGAGTACAATGAGCAGTTCTTC. Translating it yields CASSGRKASGTEYNEQFF.

The J gene is TRBJ1-6, the V gene TRBV2, with D uncertain. This CDR3 has 14 residues. Trimming took off 5 bases at V and 7 bases at J, with 12 bases between the two ends. The germline V gene encodes CDR1 SNHLY and CDR2 FYNNEI. Here the CDR3 DNA reads TGTGCCAGCAGTTACAAACAGAGAAATTCACCCCTCCACTTT. Translating gives CASSYKQRNSPLHF.

The V gene is TRBV5-1, the J gene TRBJ1-4; D gene ambiguous. The ends were cut back, 1 base at V and 4 bases at J, with 5 bases in the middle. Germline V CDR1 and CDR2: SGHRS, YFSETQ. There are 13 residues in the CDR3. The CDR3 DNA reads as TGCGCCAGCAGCTTGACAGTTAATGAAAAACTGTTTTTT. Protein: CASSLTVNEKLFF.